Listed here is a single TCR beta chain. Trimming removed 1 base at V and 10 bases at J, with 8 bases between. Per the germline V gene, CDR1 is GTSNPN and CDR2 is SVGIG (reference sequence). There are 11 residues in the CDR3. This record comes from a study of blood T cell repertoires in COVID-19. Libraries were prepared by immunoSEQ multiplex PCR; TCRdb keeps only in-frame clonotypes and omits some of them. This table holds around 270,000 clones, 84% found once. Sequencing used peripheral blood. This TCR came from a woman aged 40 to 50 who had recovered from COVID-19. The V gene is TRBV30, the J gene TRBJ2-1; D gene uncertain. In DNA, the CDR3 is TGTGCCTGGAGTGACGGGTACGAGCAGTTCTTC. This translates into CAWSDGYEQFF.